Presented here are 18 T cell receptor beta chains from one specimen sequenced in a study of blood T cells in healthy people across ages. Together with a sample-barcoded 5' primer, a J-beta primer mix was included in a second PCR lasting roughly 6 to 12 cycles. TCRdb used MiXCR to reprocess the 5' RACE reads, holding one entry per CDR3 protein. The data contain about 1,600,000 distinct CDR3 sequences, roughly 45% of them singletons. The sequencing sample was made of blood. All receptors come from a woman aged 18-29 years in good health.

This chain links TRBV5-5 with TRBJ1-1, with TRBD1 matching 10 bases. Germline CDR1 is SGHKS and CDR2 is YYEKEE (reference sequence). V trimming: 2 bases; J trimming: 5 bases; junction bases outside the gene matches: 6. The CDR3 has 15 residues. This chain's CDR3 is CASSFLDRGQTEAFF. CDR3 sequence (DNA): TGTGCCAGCAGCTTTCTCGACAGGGGGCAAACTGAAGCTTTCTTT. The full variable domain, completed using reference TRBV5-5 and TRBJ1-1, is DAGVTQSPTHLIKTRGQQVTLRCSPISGHKSVSWYQQVLGQGPQFIFQYYEKEERGRGNFPDRFSARQFPNYSSELNVNALLLGDSALYLCASSFLDRGQTEAFFGQGTRLTVV.

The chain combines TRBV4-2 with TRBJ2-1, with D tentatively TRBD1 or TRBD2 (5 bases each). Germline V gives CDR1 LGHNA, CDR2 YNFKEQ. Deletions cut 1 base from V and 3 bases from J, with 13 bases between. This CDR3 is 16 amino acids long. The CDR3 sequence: CASSQVDLGVYNEQFF. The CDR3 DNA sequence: TGTGCCAGCAGCCAAGTGGATTTGGGGGTCTACAATGAGCAGTTCTTC.

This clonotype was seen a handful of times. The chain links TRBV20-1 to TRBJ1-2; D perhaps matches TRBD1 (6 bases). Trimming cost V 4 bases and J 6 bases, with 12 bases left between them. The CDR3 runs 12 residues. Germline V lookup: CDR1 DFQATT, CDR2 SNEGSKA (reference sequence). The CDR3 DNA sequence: TGCAGTGCTAAACAGGGACCCAATGGCTACACCTTC. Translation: CSAKQGPNGYTF.

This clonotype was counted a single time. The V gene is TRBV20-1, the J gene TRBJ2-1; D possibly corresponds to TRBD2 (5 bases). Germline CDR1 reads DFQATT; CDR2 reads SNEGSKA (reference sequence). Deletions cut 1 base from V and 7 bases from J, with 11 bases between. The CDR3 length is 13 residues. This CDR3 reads CSARGGVTNEQFF. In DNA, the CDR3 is TGCAGTGCTAGAGGGGGAGTTACGAATGAGCAGTTCTTC.

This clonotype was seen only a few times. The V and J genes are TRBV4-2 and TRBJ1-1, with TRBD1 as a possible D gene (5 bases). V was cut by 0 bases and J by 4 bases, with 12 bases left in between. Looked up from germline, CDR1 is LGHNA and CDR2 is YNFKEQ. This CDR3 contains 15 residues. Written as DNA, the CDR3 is TGTGCCAGCAGCCAAGATCGTAACGGGGGCACTGAAGCTTTCTTT. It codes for CASSQDRNGGTEAFF.

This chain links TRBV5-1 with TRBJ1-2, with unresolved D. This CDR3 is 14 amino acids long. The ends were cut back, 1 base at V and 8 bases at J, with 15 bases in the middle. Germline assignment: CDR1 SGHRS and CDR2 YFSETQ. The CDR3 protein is CASSLSPRVDGYTF. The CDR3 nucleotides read TGCGCCAGCAGCTTGAGTCCAAGGGTAGACGGCTACACCTTC.

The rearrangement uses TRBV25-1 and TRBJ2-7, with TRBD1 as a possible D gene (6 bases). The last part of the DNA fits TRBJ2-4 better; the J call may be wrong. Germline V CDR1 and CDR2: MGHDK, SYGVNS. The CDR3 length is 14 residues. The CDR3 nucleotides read TGTGCCAGCAGTGAATGGGACACACGAAACATTCAGTACTTC. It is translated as CASSEWDTRNIQYF.

The CDR3 DNA reads TGCGCCAGCAGCGCACTGCCACAGGGGAGCGGGGCCACCATATATTTT. It specifies CASSALPQGSGATIYF. The chain joins TRBV5-1 to TRBJ1-3, with TRBD1 matching over 7 bases. The CDR3 loop spans 16 amino acids. With 4 bases clipped from V and 9 bases from J, the junction kept 16 bases outside the gene matches. Germline CDR1 is SGHRS and CDR2 is YFSETQ.

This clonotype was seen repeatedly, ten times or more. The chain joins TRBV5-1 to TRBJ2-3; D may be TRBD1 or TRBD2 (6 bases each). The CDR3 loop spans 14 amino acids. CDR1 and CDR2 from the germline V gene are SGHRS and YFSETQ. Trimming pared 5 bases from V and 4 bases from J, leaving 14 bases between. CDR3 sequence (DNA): TGCGCCAGCAGTCAGGGGAGGTCAGCAGATACGCAGTATTTT. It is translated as CASSQGRSADTQYF.

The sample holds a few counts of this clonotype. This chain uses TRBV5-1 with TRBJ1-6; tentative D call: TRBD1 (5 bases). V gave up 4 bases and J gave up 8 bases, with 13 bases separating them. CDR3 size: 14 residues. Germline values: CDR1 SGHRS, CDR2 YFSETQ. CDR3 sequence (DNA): TGCGCCAGCAGCCCGGGGGGATTGGATTCACCCCTCCACTTT. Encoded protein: CASSPGGLDSPLHF.

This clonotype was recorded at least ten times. The CDR3 protein is CASSLRGGYTF. The CDR3 DNA reads as TGTGCCAGCAGCCTTAGGGGAGGCTACACCTTC. The rearrangement uses TRBV12-3 or TRBV12-4 and TRBJ1-2; a possible D gene is TRBD1 (5 bases). With 6 bases removed from V and 8 bases from J, the gap between germline ends came to 10 bases. The CDR3 spans 11 residues.

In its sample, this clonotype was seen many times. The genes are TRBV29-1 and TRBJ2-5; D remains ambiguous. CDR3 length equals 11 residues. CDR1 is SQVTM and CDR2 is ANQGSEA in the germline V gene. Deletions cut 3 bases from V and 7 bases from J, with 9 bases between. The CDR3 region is CSVDFGSTQYF. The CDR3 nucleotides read TGCAGCGTTGATTTCGGGTCGACCCAGTACTTC.

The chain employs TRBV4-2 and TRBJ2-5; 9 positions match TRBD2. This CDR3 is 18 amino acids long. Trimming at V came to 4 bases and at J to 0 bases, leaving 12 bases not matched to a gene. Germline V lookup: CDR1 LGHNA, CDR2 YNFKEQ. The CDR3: CASSPSFVAGEYQETQYF. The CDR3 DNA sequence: TGTGCCAGCAGCCCCTCTTTTGTAGCGGGAGAATACCAAGAGACCCAGTACTTC.

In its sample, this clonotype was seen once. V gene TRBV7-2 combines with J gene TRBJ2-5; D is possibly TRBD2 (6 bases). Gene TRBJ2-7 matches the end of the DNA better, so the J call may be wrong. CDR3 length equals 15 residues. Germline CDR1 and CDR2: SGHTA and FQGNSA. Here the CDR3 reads CASSALGDGGIEQYF. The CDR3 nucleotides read TGTGCCAGCAGCGCCTTAGGGGACGGGGGAATCGAGCAGTACTTC.

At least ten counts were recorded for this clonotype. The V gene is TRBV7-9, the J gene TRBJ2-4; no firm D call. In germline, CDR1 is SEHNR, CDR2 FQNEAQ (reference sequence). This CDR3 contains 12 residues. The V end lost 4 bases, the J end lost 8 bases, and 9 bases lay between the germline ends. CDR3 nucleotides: TGTGCCAGCAGCTCCTCTGGGGACATTCAGTACTTC. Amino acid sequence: CASSSSGDIQYF.

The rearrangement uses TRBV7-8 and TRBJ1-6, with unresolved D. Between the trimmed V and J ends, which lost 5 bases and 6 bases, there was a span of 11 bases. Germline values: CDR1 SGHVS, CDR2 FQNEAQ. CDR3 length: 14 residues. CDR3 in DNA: TGTGCCAGCAGCCTCGACGGGCCTAATTCACCCCTCCACTTT. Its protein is CASSLDGPNSPLHF.

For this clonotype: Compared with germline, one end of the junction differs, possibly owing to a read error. The CDR3 bases are TGTGCCAGCAGGAATGGGGGGTTTAGCACAGATACGGAGTATTTT. This sequence encodes CASRNGGFSTDTEYF. The chain employs TRBV12-3 or TRBV12-4 and TRBJ2-3, with D possibly TRBD2 on 6 matching bases. The length of the CDR3 is 15 residues.

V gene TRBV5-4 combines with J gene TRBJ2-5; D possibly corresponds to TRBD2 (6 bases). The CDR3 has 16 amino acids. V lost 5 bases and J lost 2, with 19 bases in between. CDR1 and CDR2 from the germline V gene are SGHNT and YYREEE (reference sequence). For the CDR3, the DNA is TGTGCCAGCAGACCCTCGCCGGGAGAGTGGCAAGAGACCCAGTACTTC. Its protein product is CASRPSPGEWQETQYF.